The source of this T cell receptor beta chain is a study of T-cell memory formation after mild COVID-19. Broader study findings: Those CD4+ clones that contracted were mainly in CM and EM (CD8+ ones in EMRA). Day 15 to 85 contracting clones showed balanced CD4/CD8; day 15 to 37 expanders favored CD4+.

MiXCR, run by TCRdb on the 5' RACE reads, gives a single entry per CDR3 protein. This repertoire shows roughly 110,000 distinct CDR3 sequences, over 15% found once; its top ten account for 28%. Details on this clonotype: What it recognizes is unknown.

The TCR originated in an adult woman who had mild COVID-19 (a few samples of this study predate the infection). Cell type and time point are not known. Sequenced material: PBMCs or a T cell subset sorted from them (not recorded which).

The CDR3 DNA follows: TGTGCCAGCAGTTTCGGACTAACGTGGCCCTACGAGCAGTACTTC. This gives the protein CASSFGLTWPYEQYF. This chain connects TRBV12-3 or TRBV12-4 to TRBJ2-7, with a weak D call TRBD2 (6 bases). V lost 3 bases, J lost 2 bases, and 14 bases lay in between. The length of the CDR3 is 15 residues.